This TCR beta chain was recovered during a study of blood T cell repertoires in COVID-19. Across the study: Whether acute or convalescent, the COVID-19 samples came from the United States, Italy and Spain. T cells, B-cell-depleted T cells, or PBMCs provided the cDNA or gDNA that served as material.

Original analysis: Reference gene primers were amplified, and this amplification served to estimate nucleated cell counts. The repertoire was sequenced with immunoSEQ multiplex PCR; TCRdb's copy has only in-frame clones and lacks some. Clonal size and the V and J genes are those of that table, whereas D and trimming came from the DNA. The sample includes 200,000 to 300,000 clones, approximately 85% seen only once; the top ten take 5.1%. Seattle enrolled patients during active infection and tracked them longitudinally. V was clipped by 0 bases and J by 4 bases, with 13 bases between them. The CDR3 runs 15 residues. Germline V gene data show CDR1 as SGDLS and CDR2 as YYNGEE. This clone appeared a single time.

The chain uses TRBV9 and TRBJ1-1; D is unclear. Sequencing was performed on peripheral blood. This clonotype originated in a man between 45 and 60 years old with COVID-19, enrolled during active disease. CDR3 amino acids: CASSVAGLTGTEAFF. In DNA form, the CDR3 reads TGTGCCAGCAGCGTAGCTGGGCTTACTGGCACTGAAGCTTTCTTT.